This is a list of T cell receptor beta chains from one sample in a study of regulatory T cells in long-lasting Graves disease. TCRdb recomputed calls from the multiplex PCR reads with MiXCR, one row per CDR3 protein. This table has about 620,000 distinct CDR3 sequences, approximately 15% appearing once. These same records also appear under a second study, on T cells in Graves' hyperthyroidism and ophthalmopathy.

The starting material was peripheral blood mononuclear cells (PBMCs), obtained at new diagnosis, from a patient treated with antithyroid drugs. The receptor set was obtained from a woman aged 25 to 39 with Graves disease. Both conserved end residues are part of each CDR3. The D gene is left open where the match is weak. Only some rows state a clone size, as once, few, many or a class for expanded clones.

>TRBJ2-3|TRBV6-2/TRBV6-3|few|.
TGTGCCAGCCTCCGAGGACGGACAGATACGCAGTATTTT
CASLRGRTDTQYF
>TRBJ1-6|TRBV29-1|.|.
TGCAGCGTTGGCGCCGGGAGCAATTCACCCCTCCACTTT
CSVGAGSNSPLHF
>TRBJ1-1|TRBV28|many|TRBD1
TGTGCCAGCAGGCCTCAAACAGGGGGATACACTGAAGCTTTCTTT
CASRPQTGGYTEAFF
>TRBJ2-7|TRBV9|few|.
TGTGCCAGCAGCAACAGACAGGACTCCTACGAGCAGTACTTC
CASSNRQDSYEQYF
>TRBJ2-7|TRBV6-2/TRBV6-3|.|TRBD2
TGTGCCAGCAGATCCCCCGCGGCGGGAGGGAACGAGCAGTACTTC
CASRSPAAGGNEQYF
>TRBJ2-3|TRBV24-1|.|TRBD1
TGTGCCACCAGTGTCGCGGACAGGGTCGCTCTAGACACGCAGTATTTT
CATSVADRVALDTQYF
>TRBJ1-1|TRBV6-1|.|TRBD1
TGTGCCAGCAAGACCTCCGGGACAGGGGACACTGAAGCTTTCTTT
CASKTSGTGDTEAFF
>TRBJ2-3|TRBV7-9|.|TRBD2
TGTGCCAGCAGCCGAGGTTTGAGGGGACTAGCGGGAGGAGTCACAGATACGCAGTATTTT
CASSRGLRGLAGGVTDTQYF
>TRBJ1-2|TRBV7-3|.|TRBD1
TGTGCCAGCATCCGACAGGGAGTAACTAATGGAGGCTACACCTTC
CASIRQGVTNGGYTF
>TRBJ1-4|TRBV7-9|.|.
TGTGCCAGCAGCTCCGAGAATGAAAAACTGTTTTTT
CASSSENEKLFF
>TRBJ2-1|TRBV6-2/TRBV6-3|many|.
TGTGCCAGCAGTTTGGGGCTTAAGCTGGACGAGAACTCCTACAATGAGCAGTTCTTC
CASSLGLKLDENSYNEQFF
>TRBJ2-3|TRBV29-1|.|TRBD2
TGCAGCGTTGAAGGGGGACTAGCGGGAGGGATGCCCACAGATACGCAGTATTTT
CSVEGGLAGGMPTDTQYF
>TRBJ2-1|TRBV10-3|few|TRBD2
TGTGCCATCAGTGAGTCAAGCGGGAGCTCCTACAATGAGCAGTTCTTC
CAISESSGSSYNEQFF
>TRBJ2-4|TRBV19|few|.
TGTGCCAGTAGCAATCCGGAGGGGGCGTCCAAAAACATTCAGTACTTC
CASSNPEGASKNIQYF
>TRBJ1-6|TRBV2|many|.
TGTGCCAGCATGAGGGGACCCCGGTTGGGTTCACCCCTCCACTTT
CASMRGPRLGSPLHF
>TRBJ2-5|TRBV20-1|many|TRBD1
TGCAGTGCCATCCACCGGGACAGGGGCGAAACCCAGTACTTC
CSAIHRDRGETQYF
>TRBJ2-7|TRBV12-3/TRBV12-4|.|.
TGTGCCAGCAGTTTTCCCCCGGGGTACGAGCAGTACTTC
CASSFPPGYEQYF
>TRBJ2-1|TRBV7-2|many|.
TGTGCCAGCAGCTTGGGGATTTCCAACAACAATGAGCAGTTCTTC
CASSLGISNNNEQFF
>TRBJ2-1|TRBV7-9|.|TRBD2
TGTGCCAGCGGCCGGTCGGGGCTAGCGGGATTATACAATGAGCAGTTCTTC
CASGRSGLAGLYNEQFF
>TRBJ2-3|TRBV20-1|.|TRBD2
TGCAGTGCTAGCAGGTCCGGACTAGCGTATACAGATACGCAGTATTTT
CSASRSGLAYTDTQYF
>TRBJ2-4|TRBV19|.|.
TGTGCCAGTAAGAACGTGGGCGGAAACATTCAGTACTTC
CASKNVGGNIQYF
>TRBJ1-5|TRBV7-9|.|.
TGTGCCAGCAGCTTATGGTCCGGGACCGGCAGTCAGCCCCAGCATTTT
CASSLWSGTGSQPQHF
>TRBJ2-7|TRBV30|.|TRBD1
TGTGCCGGACAGGGTCTCCACGAGCAGTACTTC
CAGQGLHEQYF
>TRBJ2-7|TRBV7-2|many|.
TGTGCCAGCAGCCCTCGCCGGGCTTCAAGCGTCAACTCCTACGAGCAGTACTTC
CASSPRRASSVNSYEQYF
>TRBJ2-7|TRBV12-3/TRBV12-4|many|.
TGTGCCAGCAGTTTCGCCGACCGGTACGAGCAGTACTTC
CASSFADRYEQYF
>TRBJ2-7|TRBV5-1|many|.
TGCGCCAGCAGCTTGGCCAAGAATTACGAGCAGTACTTC
CASSLAKNYEQYF
>TRBJ2-5|TRBV19|.|.
TGTGCCAGTATTAAGCGGAGGGCGTGGGAGACCCAGTACTTC
CASIKRRAWETQYF